The 30 T cell receptor beta chains given below trace back to one sample, sequenced in a study of OX40 agonist ivuxolimab in advanced cancers. Library creation used the immunoSEQ multiplex PCR assay. The source is immuneACCESS, and TCRdb retained only in-frame sequences with V and J called. Part of the clones is not carried over; for the studies checked, unresolved V genes explain less than half of this, and the remainder is unexplained. The sample table holds under 40,000 clones, of which around nine tenths were seen once. Approximately 4.8% of the sample belongs to the ten largest clones. The sequencing used CD4+ or CD8+ T cells sorted from blood, collected in a trial of the OX40 agonist ivuxolimab. These receptor sequences come from an adult with an advanced solid tumor such as melanoma, head and neck, liver or kidney cancer.

This chain links TRBV2 with TRBJ1-4; D is undetermined. This CDR3 region has 15 residues. Germline CDR1 SNHLY, CDR2 FYNNEI. Trimming pared 10 bases from V and 0 bases from J, leaving 15 bases between. Here the CDR3 DNA reads TGTGCCACCAAAACGGGAGGAGCAACTAATGAAAAACTGTTTTTT. This encodes CATKTGGATNEKLFF.

The V call is TRBV6-1, the J call TRBJ2-3; TRBD1 matches at 7 bases. CDR3 size: 13 residues. The J segment lost 3 bases and the V segment lost 10 bases, leaving 7 bases of the junction unmatched. CDR1 and CDR2 from the germline V gene are MNHNS and SASEGT. In DNA, the CDR3 is TGTGCCACCATTGGACAGGCGACAGATACGCAGTATTTT. This codes for CATIGQATDTQYF.

In its sample, this clone was seen a few times. The V call is TRBV27, the J call TRBJ2-2; TRBD1 is a possible D gene (5 bases). There are 15 residues in the CDR3. The ends were cut back, 0 bases at V and 3 bases at J, with 8 bases in the middle. CDR1 and CDR2 (germline): MNHEY, SMNVEV (reference sequence). The DNA of the CDR3 is TGTGCCAGCAGTTTATCCTTAGGGGACACCGGGGAGCTGTTTTTT. Protein sequence: CASSLSLGDTGELFF.

The V call is TRBV27, the J call TRBJ2-3; TRBD2 is a possible D gene (6 bases). Trimming left V 3 bases short and J 0 bases short, with 13 bases between. The CDR3 length is 16 residues. CDR1 and CDR2 from the germline V gene are MNHEY and SMNVEV (reference sequence). The CDR3, as DNA: TGTGCCAGCAGTTTTACCGGGACTCCTAGCACAGATACGCAGTATTTT. It translates to CASSFTGTPSTDTQYF.

The CDR3 loop is CASSPGLPTSYEQYF. The DNA of the CDR3 is TGTGCCAGCAGCCCTGGACTACCTACCTCCTACGAGCAGTACTTC. The gene calls are TRBV11-2 and TRBJ2-7, with D possibly TRBD2 on 6 matching bases. The length of the CDR3 is 15 residues. V lost 5 bases to trimming and J lost 0 bases, with 14 bases between them. In germline, CDR1 is SGHAT, CDR2 FQNNGV.

This chain joins TRBV6-1 and TRBJ2-3; D might be TRBD1 or TRBD2, each matching 5 bases. Trimming removed 11 bases at V and 5 bases at J, with 23 bases between. The CDR3 has 15 amino acids. Germline V gives CDR1 MNHNS, CDR2 SASEGT. Here the CDR3 DNA reads TGTGCCGCCAAGGATCGGGACGTACGTATAGATACGCAGTATTTT. Its protein product is CAAKDRDVRIDTQYF.

The chain joins TRBV7-9 to TRBJ1-2; perhaps TRBD1 as D (5 bases). Germline assignment: CDR1 SEHNR and CDR2 FQNEAQ (reference sequence). There are 16 residues in the CDR3. V lost 3 bases and J 0 bases, leaving 14 bases between the germline ends. The CDR3 DNA reads TGTGCCAGCAGCTTGGGGCAGGCATTAGCTAACTATGGCTACACCTTC. Its translation: CASSLGQALANYGYTF.

This sequence joins TRBV19 and TRBJ1-5, with a possible D match to TRBD1 (6 bases). The V end lost 7 bases, the J end lost 7 bases, and 17 bases lay between the germline ends. Per the germline V gene, CDR1 is LNHDA and CDR2 is SQIVND (reference sequence). The CDR3 covers 14 residues. In DNA, the CDR3 is TGTGCCAGTACGTTCGGGGGGCGAGGACAGCCCCAGCATTTT. It translates to CASTFGGRGQPQHF.

V and J are TRBV28 and TRBJ2-7; D is perhaps TRBD2 (5 bases). CDR3 length: 13 residues. Germline-derived CDR1 and CDR2 are MDHEN and SYDVKM. The V and J ends lost 6 bases and 6 bases respectively, with 15 bases between them. CDR3 region: CASSPPAAGEQYF. The CDR3 DNA follows: TGTGCCAGCAGCCCCCCAGCGGCCGGCGAGCAGTACTTC.

CDR3 residues: CASSSRDYANTEAFF. The CDR3 nucleotides read TGTGCCAGCAGCTCCAGGGACTACGCAAACACTGAAGCTTTCTTT. This chain connects TRBV7-2 to TRBJ1-1, with a weak D call TRBD1 (5 bases). CDR3 length equals 15 residues. In germline, CDR1 is SGHTA, CDR2 FQGNSA. Deletions cut 4 bases from V and 2 bases from J, with 14 bases between.

V usage is TRBV7-9 and J usage is TRBJ2-5, with D unresolved. Germline V gives CDR1 SEHNR, CDR2 FQNEAQ (reference sequence). V was clipped by 5 bases and J by 5 bases, with 12 bases between them. CDR3 length equals 13 residues. The CDR3 sequence: CASSISGYETQYF. As DNA, the CDR3 is TGTGCCAGCAGCATCTCCGGGTATGAGACCCAGTACTTC.

The chain is built from TRBV9 and TRBJ1-1; possible D gene TRBD1, 5 bases. CDR3 size: 13 residues. The ends were cut back, 4 bases at V and 7 bases at J, with 14 bases in the middle. Germline values: CDR1 SGDLS, CDR2 YYNGEE. This chain's CDR3 is CASSSRTGDEAFF. CDR3 nucleotides: TGTGCCAGCAGCTCCAGGACGGGGGATGAAGCTTTCTTT.

The J gene is TRBJ1-1, the V gene TRBV6-5; D is unresolved. The CDR3 runs 14 residues. Germline CDR1 reads MNHEY; CDR2 reads SVGAGI. V dropped 2 bases and J dropped 7 bases, with 14 bases sitting between them. This chain's CDR3 is CASSYVEFSDEAFF. Written as DNA, the CDR3 is TGTGCCAGCAGTTACGTGGAGTTTTCGGATGAAGCTTTCTTT.

The chain combines TRBV9 with TRBJ2-3; no firm D call. CDR1 is SGDLS and CDR2 is YYNGEE in the germline V gene. CDR3 size: 14 residues. V dropped 0 bases and J dropped 4 bases, with 9 bases sitting between them. This CDR3 reads CASSVAGVSDTQYF. CDR3 nucleotides: TGTGCCAGCAGCGTAGCTGGAGTCTCAGATACGCAGTATTTT.

The rearrangement links TRBV6-5 to TRBJ2-1, with 10 bases aligning to TRBD2. The CDR3 length is 13 residues. CDR1 is MNHEY, CDR2 SVGAGI, per germline. Trimming removed 7 bases from V and 8 bases from J; junction bases left unmatched: 5. The CDR3 reads CASTIGTSDEQFF. The CDR3 nucleotides read TGTGCCAGCACCATAGGGACTAGCGATGAGCAGTTCTTC.

This chain uses TRBV28 with TRBJ1-3, with D maybe TRBD1 (5 bases). The V end lost 5 bases, the J end lost 4 bases, and 24 bases lay between the germline ends. This CDR3 has 18 amino acids. CDR1 and CDR2 from the germline V gene are MDHEN and SYDVKM. The CDR3 DNA is TGTGCCAGCAGTAGTTATGAAACGGACAAGGTTGTGGGAAACACCATATATTTT. It translates to CASSSYETDKVVGNTIYF.

The chain is built from TRBV13 and TRBJ2-7, with no clear D. Germline V gene lookup returns CDR1 PRHDT and CDR2 FYEKMQ (reference sequence). V was pared by 5 bases and J by 3 bases, with 17 bases between. CDR3 length: 15 residues. The CDR3 nucleotides are TGTGCCAGCAGCCTCCCCAAAGATACCGGCTACGAGCAGTACTTC. Translation: CASSLPKDTGYEQYF.

V usage is TRBV10-3 and J usage is TRBJ2-3; 10 nucleotides agree with TRBD1. V gave up 3 bases and J gave up 6 bases; unmatched junction bases: 12. CDR3 size: 17 residues. Germline assignment: CDR1 ENHRY and CDR2 SYGVKD. CDR3 in amino acids: CAISEKTGTGALDTQYF. The CDR3 DNA sequence: TGTGCCATCAGTGAAAAAACCGGGACAGGGGCACTGGATACGCAGTATTTT.

This clone was picked up a small number of times. This chain connects TRBV5-8 to TRBJ2-1; 8 nucleotides line up with TRBD1. CDR3 size: 15 residues. V lost 4 bases to trimming and J lost 7 bases; unmatched junction nucleotides: 10. Germline V gene lookup returns CDR1 SGHTS and CDR2 YDEGEE. CDR3 sequence (DNA): TGTGCCAGCAGCAACAGGGGGTGGACCCGGAATGAGCAGTTCTTC. It encodes CASSNRGWTRNEQFF.

The CDR3 DNA is TGTGCCAGTAGTGATCACAGGGGAGTTGGGACTGAAGCTTTCTTT. Residues: CASSDHRGVGTEAFF. The V and J genes are TRBV19 and TRBJ1-1; TRBD1 agrees at 7 bases. Germline V gene sequence: CDR1 LNHDA, CDR2 SQIVND (reference sequence). V lost 5 bases, J lost 5 bases, and 11 bases stayed unmatched. The CDR3 is made up of 15 amino acids. The full variable domain, completed using reference TRBV19 and TRBJ1-1, is DGGITQSPKYLFRKEGQNVTLSCEQNLNHDAMYWYRQDPGQGLRLIYYSQIVNDFQKGDIAEGYSVSREKKESFPLTVTSAQKNPTAFYLCASSDHRGVGTEAFFGQGTRLTVV.

The CDR3 DNA reads as TGCAGCGTTGAAGGGGGGGCAGCGACAGATAAACAAGAGACCCAGTACTTC. Amino acids: CSVEGGAATDKQETQYF. V usage is TRBV29-1 and J usage is TRBJ2-5; D tentatively reads TRBD1 or TRBD2 (6 bases each). This CDR3 comprises 17 residues. The V end lost 1 base, the J end lost 2 bases, and 20 bases lay between the germline ends. Germline-derived CDR1 and CDR2 are SQVTM and ANQGSEA. The entire variable domain, with the rest obtained from reference TRBV29-1 and TRBJ2-5, is as follows: SAVISQKPSRDICQRGTSLTIQCQVDSQVTMMFWYRQQPGQSLTLIATANQGSEATYESGFVIDKFPISRPNLTFSTLTVSNMSPEDSSIYLCSVEGGAATDKQETQYFGPGTRLLVL.

V and J are TRBV11-2 and TRBJ2-3; D is uncertain. The ends were cut back, 1 base at V and 2 bases at J, with 13 bases in the middle. Germline V gene lookup returns CDR1 SGHAT and CDR2 FQNNGV. The CDR3 runs to 16 residues. CDR3 nucleotides: TGTGCCAGCAGCTTAGGAGGCAGGTTTCCCACAGATACGCAGTATTTT. Its translation is CASSLGGRFPTDTQYF.

This clone was counted a single time. This chain joins TRBV11-3 and TRBJ2-2; possible D gene TRBD1, 7 bases. V dropped 5 bases and J dropped 5 bases, with 18 bases sitting between them. This CDR3 is built from 16 residues. CDR1 SGHNT and CDR2 YENEEA come from the germline V gene. The CDR3 region has the DNA TGTGCCAGCAGCCATCGCGGAGGGGGCCAGACCGGGGAGCTGTTTTTT. Amino acids: CASSHRGGGQTGELFF.

The chain uses TRBV19 and TRBJ2-2, with TRBD1 identical over 8 bases. The ends lost 7 bases at V and 6 bases at J; junction bases unmatched: 13. The CDR3 is made up of 16 amino acids. Germline CDR1 LNHDA, CDR2 SQIVND (reference sequence). CDR3 residues: CASNPKDRAHPGELFF. The CDR3 nucleotides read TGTGCCAGTAATCCAAAGGACAGGGCCCACCCCGGGGAGCTGTTTTTT. The variable domain in full, completed from reference TRBV19 and TRBJ2-2, reads DGGITQSPKYLFRKEGQNVTLSCEQNLNHDAMYWYRQDPGQGLRLIYYSQIVNDFQKGDIAEGYSVSREKKESFPLTVTSAQKNPTAFYLCASNPKDRAHPGELFFGEGSRLTVL.

This chain links TRBV27 with TRBJ2-7; 13 bases agree with TRBD2. Germline loops: CDR1 MNHEY, CDR2 SMNVEV (reference sequence). Losses at the gene ends were 7 bases for V and 1 base for J; bases not matched to a gene: 19. The CDR3 has 20 amino acids. The CDR3 region is CASTPLRPGLAGRGSYEQYF. In nucleotides, the CDR3 is TGTGCCAGCACCCCACTCAGGCCGGGACTAGCGGGACGAGGGTCCTACGAGCAGTACTTC.

As concerns this clone: Other nucleotide sequences in the sample specify the same CDR3. J is TRBJ1-5 and V is TRBV7-9; D is unclear. V was clipped by 1 base and J by 7 bases, with 5 bases between them. The germline gives CDR1 SEHNR, CDR2 FQNEAQ (reference sequence). The CDR3 covers 12 residues. CDR3: CASSLGTQPQHF. The CDR3 nucleotides read TGTGCCAGCAGCTTAGGGACGCAGCCCCAGCATTTT.

The sample holds a few counts of this clone. The rearrangement uses TRBV14 and TRBJ2-3; D remains ambiguous. The V end was cut by 4 bases, the J end by 2 bases, with 28 bases between. The CDR3 is 20 amino acids. In germline, CDR1 is SGHDN, CDR2 FVKESK. The DNA for the CDR3 is TGTGCCAGCAGCCTCCGTGGGTTAATCAGTTGGCGTACGCCCACAGATACGCAGTATTTT. This codes for CASSLRGLISWRTPTDTQYF.

This clone has a handful of counts. The chain joins TRBV9 to TRBJ2-1, with 8 positions matching TRBD1. J was trimmed by 4 bases and V by 0 bases; bases with no gene match: 3. This CDR3 is 15 amino acids long. Germline CDR1 SGDLS, CDR2 YYNGEE. The CDR3 DNA reads as TGTGCCAGCAGCGTAGAGGACAGGGTATACAATGAGCAGTTCTTC. It is translated as CASSVEDRVYNEQFF.

The CDR3 DNA reads TGTGCCAGCAGCAGCCGGGGCCGGAGCTCCTACGAGCAGTACGTC. This codes for CASSSRGRSSYEQYV. The chain has TRBV6-6 and TRBJ2-7, with D possibly called TRBD1 or TRBD2 (5 bases each). Germline CDR1 and CDR2: MNHNY and SVGAGI (reference sequence). The V gene lost 6 bases and the J gene lost 0 bases, with 15 bases spanning the gap. This CDR3 has 15 amino acids.

The gene calls are TRBV27 and TRBJ2-7; the D gene is possibly TRBD1 (5 bases). There are 15 residues in the CDR3. The germline V gene encodes CDR1 MNHEY and CDR2 SMNVEV (reference sequence). V was shortened by 5 bases and J by 3 bases, with 17 bases between the two germline ends. Here the CDR3 reads CASSPGAGYFYEQYF. CDR3 nucleotide sequence: TGTGCCAGCAGTCCTGGGGCCGGCTACTTCTACGAGCAGTACTTC.